The TCR beta chain under discussion was sequenced for a study of glioma-infiltrating T cells after dendritic cell vaccination listed by TCRdb under 2016. Background for the entire study: A cohort of about 15 glioblastoma patients from Phase I and II dendritic cell vaccination trials was included, of whom 9 were newly diagnosed and 6 had recurrent disease. Three intradermal dendritic cell vaccine injections were administered to patients at biweekly intervals in the arm below the axilla. In glioblastoma patients vaccinated with dendritic cells, deep sequencing of TCR beta CDR3 regions served to measure tumor-infiltrating lymphocyte content and to compare repertoires between tumor and blood. Between the early 2000s and the early 2010s, patients were given autologous tumor lysate-pulsed dendritic cell vaccination. The vaccine was prepared from monocyte-derived dendritic cells that were cultured for approximately seven days with IL-4 and GM-CSF and then pulsed overnight with autologous tumor lysate. TCR sequencing metrics, including TIL content and tumor-blood repertoire overlap, were correlated with survival after dendritic cell vaccination. The investigation overall reported the following: No direct relationship between TCR clonality and survival was found, suggesting that a diverse polyclonal response may matter. The cohort was small and heterogeneous, and full blood and tumor sets were available for few patients, with initial-recurrent tumor pairs available for even fewer patients. The three-group TCR overlap response model was described as speculative and requiring prospective validation. Longer time to progression and overall survival after dendritic cell vaccination were predicted by higher estimated pretreatment TIL content.

Notes on this clone: Its antigen is still unknown. No much larger clone is present one base from it, and per-base qualities are unavailable.

The CDR3 sequence holds 15 residues, the cysteine and phenylalanine included. The entry retains the CDR3 DNA only, 45 bases that are in frame from base 1. The germline V gene encodes CDR1 KGHSH and CDR2 LQKENI. The V end loses 4 bases and the J end loses 0 bases, and a stretch of 12 bases separates them. Patients were selected for having adequate residual fresh-frozen tumor tissue and more than two years of available survival data. An isocitrate dehydrogenase mutation was not carried by any of the glioblastoma patients, although molecular status was otherwise variable. PBMC collection took place before vaccination, two weeks after the third vaccination, and at tumor progression if progression occurred. The Qiagen DNeasy Blood extraction Kit was used for extraction of genomic DNA. The immunoSEQ assay amplified TCRB CDR3 regions from 2 micrograms of genomic DNA, or from all available DNA when less than that amount was available. For multiplex PCR, 60 forward primers for TCR V beta segments and 13 reverse primers for J beta segments were used. To estimate reads per starting template, synthetic control templates were spiked into each sample at limiting dilution. The Illumina HiSeq System generated 87 bp sequencing reads. Processing in the source paper ran as follows. To remove PCR and sequencing errors, closely related sequences were merged with a nearest neighbor algorithm. TCR overlap was measured as the percentage of unique tumor TCR beta sequences also present in the same patient's peripheral blood. In TCRdb, the immuneACCESS table is reduced to in-frame sequences with V and J assigned. These tables do not hold every clone; where another copy was compared, an unresolved V gene accounts for under half, and the others remain unexplained. The DNA was the basis for D and trimming; V, J and clone size are from that table. The sample data list about 82,000 clones, and around 90% of these were observed just once. 3.2% of the sample goes to the ten largest clones.

Material: blood, obtained before dendritic cell vaccination. The chain links TRBV18 with TRBJ2-5; the best D guess is TRBD1, with 5 bases matching. The receptor's source is a human donor with glioblastoma. The sequenced DNA is TGTGCCAGCTCACTAAATAGGGGATACCAAGAGACCCAGTACTTC. It translates to CASSLNRGYQETQYF.